A single sample is the source of the 4 T cell receptor beta chains below, sequenced in a study of blood T cells in healthy people across ages. A J-beta primer mix and a sample-barcoded 5' primer were used in a second PCR of roughly 6 to 12 cycles. TCRdb re-called the 5' RACE reads through MiXCR, storing one row per CDR3 protein. The sample contains around 1.1 million distinct CDR3 sequences, around two fifths of which appear only once. The sequencing input was blood. Every receptor here comes from a man between 18 and 35 years old in good health.

CDR3 in amino acids: CASRRVLNTEAFF. DNA of the CDR3: TGTGCTAGCAGGCGTGTCCTCAACACTGAAGCTTTCTTT. The rearrangement uses TRBV12-5 and TRBJ1-1; D gene ambiguous. The V gene lost 9 bases and the J gene lost 2 bases, with 13 bases spanning the gap. Germline CDR1 reads LGHNT; CDR2 reads FRNRAP. The CDR3 extends over 13 amino acids.

This clonotype was detected only a few times. This sequence joins TRBV3-1 and TRBJ2-1; 11 nucleotides line up with TRBD2. Trimming removed 1 base from V and 6 bases from J; junction bases left unmatched: 5. CDR3 length: 16 amino acids. CDR1 and CDR2 (germline): LGHDT, YNNKEL (reference sequence). CDR3 region: CASSQGASGGFNEQFF. The CDR3 DNA sequence: TGTGCCAGCAGCCAAGGGGCTAGCGGGGGGTTCAATGAGCAGTTCTTC.

In this sample, this clonotype turned up a few times. The chain links TRBV20-1 to TRBJ2-5; D not certain. The V gene lost 7 bases and the J gene lost 2 bases, with 11 bases spanning the gap. In germline, CDR1 is DFQATT, CDR2 SNEGSKA (reference sequence). The CDR3 is 12 residues long. The CDR3 region is CSGLLPQETQYF. CDR3 nucleotide sequence: TGCAGTGGCCTTCTACCACAAGAGACCCAGTACTTC.

The chain joins TRBV5-1 to TRBJ1-5; D possibly corresponds to TRBD1 (5 bases). This CDR3 is 14 amino acids long. Trimming pared 0 bases from V and 4 bases from J, leaving 8 bases between. Germline V gene sequence: CDR1 SGHRS, CDR2 YFSETQ. CDR3 in amino acids: CASSLGDVNQPQHF. The CDR3, as DNA: TGCGCCAGCAGCTTGGGGGACGTGAATCAGCCCCAGCATTTT.